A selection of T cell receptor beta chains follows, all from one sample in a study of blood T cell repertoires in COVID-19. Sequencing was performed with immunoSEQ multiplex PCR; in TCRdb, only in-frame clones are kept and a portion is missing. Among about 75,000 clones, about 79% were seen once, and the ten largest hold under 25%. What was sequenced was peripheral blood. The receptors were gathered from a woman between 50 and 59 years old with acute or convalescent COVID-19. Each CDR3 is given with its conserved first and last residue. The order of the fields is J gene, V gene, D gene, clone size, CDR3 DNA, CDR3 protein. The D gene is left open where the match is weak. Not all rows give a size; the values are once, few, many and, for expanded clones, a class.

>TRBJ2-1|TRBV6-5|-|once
TGTGCCACCAATTTTGGGGCCGGGAATGAGCAGTTCTTC
CATNFGAGNEQFF
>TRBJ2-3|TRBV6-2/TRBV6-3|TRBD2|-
TGTGCCAGCAGTCATCCGGGACTAGCGGGAGGGACAGATACGCAGTATTTT
CASSHPGLAGGTDTQYF
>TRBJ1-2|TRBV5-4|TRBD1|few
TGTGCCAGCAGCTTGGAACAGGGGAGAAGCGGCTACACCTTC
CASSLEQGRSGYTF
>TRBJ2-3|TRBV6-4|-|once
TGTGCCAGCAGTGCAACACAGGGCAGCACAGATACGCAGTATTTT
CASSATQGSTDTQYF
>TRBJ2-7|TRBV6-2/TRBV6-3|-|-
TGTGCCAGCAGCGACCCGGGATCCTACGAGCAGTACTTC
CASSDPGSYEQYF
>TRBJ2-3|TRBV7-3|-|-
TGTGCCAGCAGCCCGGGGTCAGGACCCACAGATACGCAGTATTTT
CASSPGSGPTDTQYF
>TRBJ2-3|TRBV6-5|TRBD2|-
TGTGCCAGCAGTTCGCGCCGAGCGGGGGACCGAGATACGCAGTATTTT
CASSSRRAGDRDTQYF
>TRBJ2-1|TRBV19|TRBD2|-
TGTGCCAGTAGGCCCCTAGCGGTCGGTGAGCAGTTCTTC
CASRPLAVGEQFF
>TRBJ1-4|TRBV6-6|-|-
TGTGCCAGCAGTTCGCGGGGGACCTTTAATGAAAAACTGTTTTTT
CASSSRGTFNEKLFF
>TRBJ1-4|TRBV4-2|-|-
TGTGCCAGCAGCCCCCAGATCAGGGCAACTAATGAAAAACTGTTTTTT
CASSPQIRATNEKLFF
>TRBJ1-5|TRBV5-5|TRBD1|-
TGTGCCAGCAGCTGGACAGGGGGTCCAAGCAATCAGCCCCAGCATTTT
CASSWTGGPSNQPQHF